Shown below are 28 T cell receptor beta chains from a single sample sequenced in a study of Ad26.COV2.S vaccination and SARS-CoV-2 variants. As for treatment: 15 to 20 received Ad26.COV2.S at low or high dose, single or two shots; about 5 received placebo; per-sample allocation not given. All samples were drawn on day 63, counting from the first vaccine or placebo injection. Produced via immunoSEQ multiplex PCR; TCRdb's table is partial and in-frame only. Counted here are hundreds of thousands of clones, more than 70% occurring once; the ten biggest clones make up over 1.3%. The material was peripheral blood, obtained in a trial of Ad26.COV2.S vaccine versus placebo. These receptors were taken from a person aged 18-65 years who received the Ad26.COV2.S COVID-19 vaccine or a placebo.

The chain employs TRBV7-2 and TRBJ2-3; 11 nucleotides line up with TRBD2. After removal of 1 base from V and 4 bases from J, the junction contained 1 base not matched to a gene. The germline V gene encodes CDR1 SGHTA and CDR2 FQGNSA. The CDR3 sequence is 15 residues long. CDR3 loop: CASSLVGLAADTQYF. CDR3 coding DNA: TGTGCCAGCAGCTTAGTGGGACTAGCGGCAGATACGCAGTATTTT.

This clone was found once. The CDR3, as DNA: TGTGCCAGCAGCAGGGTTGAGTCAGGCGAGCAGTACTTC. Protein sequence: CASSRVESGEQYF. The V gene is TRBV9, the J gene TRBJ2-7; D ambiguous. The CDR3 extends over 13 amino acids. V was pared by 4 bases and J by 6 bases, with 14 bases between. Germline values: CDR1 SGDLS, CDR2 YYNGEE.

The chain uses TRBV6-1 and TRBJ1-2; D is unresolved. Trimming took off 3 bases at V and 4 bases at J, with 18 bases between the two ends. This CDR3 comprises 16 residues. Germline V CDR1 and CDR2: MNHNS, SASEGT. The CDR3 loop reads CASSDYGTPGGYGYTF. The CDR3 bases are TGTGCCAGCAGTGACTACGGAACACCGGGAGGCTATGGCTACACCTTC.

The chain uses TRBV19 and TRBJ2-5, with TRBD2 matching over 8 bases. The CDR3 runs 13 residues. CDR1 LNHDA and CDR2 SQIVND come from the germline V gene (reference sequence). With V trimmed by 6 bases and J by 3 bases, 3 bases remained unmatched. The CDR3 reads CASRATSEETQYF. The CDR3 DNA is TGTGCCAGTAGGGCGACTAGCGAAGAGACCCAGTACTTC.

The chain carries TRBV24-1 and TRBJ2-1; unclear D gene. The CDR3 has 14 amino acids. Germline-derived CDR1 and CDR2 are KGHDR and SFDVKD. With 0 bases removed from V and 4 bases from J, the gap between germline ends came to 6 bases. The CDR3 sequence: CATSDLRAYNEQFF. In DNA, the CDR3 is TGTGCCACCAGTGATTTGCGGGCGTACAATGAGCAGTTCTTC.

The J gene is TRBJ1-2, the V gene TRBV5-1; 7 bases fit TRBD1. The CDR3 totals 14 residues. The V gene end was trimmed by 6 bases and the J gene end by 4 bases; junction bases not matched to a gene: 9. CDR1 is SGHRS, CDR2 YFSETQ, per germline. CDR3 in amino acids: CASNDQGGGYGYTF. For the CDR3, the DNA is TGCGCCAGCAACGATCAAGGGGGCGGCTATGGCTACACCTTC.

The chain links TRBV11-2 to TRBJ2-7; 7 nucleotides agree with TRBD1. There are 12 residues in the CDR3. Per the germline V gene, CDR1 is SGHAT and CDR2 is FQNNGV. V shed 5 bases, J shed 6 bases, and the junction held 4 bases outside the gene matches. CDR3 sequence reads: CASSPTGPEQYF. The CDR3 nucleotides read TGTGCCAGCAGCCCGACAGGGCCCGAGCAGTACTTC.

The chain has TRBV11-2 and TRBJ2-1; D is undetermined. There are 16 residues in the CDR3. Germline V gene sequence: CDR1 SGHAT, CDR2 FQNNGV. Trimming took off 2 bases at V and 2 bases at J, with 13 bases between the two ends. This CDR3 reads CASSLYRGKTYNEQFF. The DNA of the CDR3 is TGTGCCAGCAGCTTATACCGCGGAAAAACCTACAATGAGCAGTTCTTC.

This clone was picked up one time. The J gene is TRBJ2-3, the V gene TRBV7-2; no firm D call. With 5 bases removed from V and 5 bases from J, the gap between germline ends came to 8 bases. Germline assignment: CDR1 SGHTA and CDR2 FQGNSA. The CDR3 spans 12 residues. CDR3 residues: CASSPTRDTQYF. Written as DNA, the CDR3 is TGTGCCAGCAGCCCGACCCGAGATACGCAGTATTTT.

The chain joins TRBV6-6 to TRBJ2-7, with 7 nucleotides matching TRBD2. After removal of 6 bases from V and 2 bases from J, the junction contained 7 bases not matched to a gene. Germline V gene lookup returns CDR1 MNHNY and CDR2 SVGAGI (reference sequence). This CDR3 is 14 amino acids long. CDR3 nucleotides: TGTGCCAGCAGCTACGGGGGGAGTACCTACGAGCAGTACTTC. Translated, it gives CASSYGGSTYEQYF.

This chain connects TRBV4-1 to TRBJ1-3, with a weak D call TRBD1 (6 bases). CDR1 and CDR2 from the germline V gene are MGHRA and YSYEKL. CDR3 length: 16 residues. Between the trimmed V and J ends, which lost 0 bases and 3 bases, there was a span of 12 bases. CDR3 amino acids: CASSQDNQGHGNTIYF. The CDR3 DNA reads TGCGCCAGCAGCCAAGATAACCAGGGGCATGGAAACACCATATATTTT.

The CDR3 coding sequence is TGTGCCAGTAGTATCCCCTACAGCTCGAACACTGAAGCTTTCTTT. Amino acid sequence: CASSIPYSSNTEAFF. This rearrangement joins TRBV19 to TRBJ1-1, with D unclear. V dropped 3 bases and J dropped 1 base, with 12 bases sitting between them. The germline V gene encodes CDR1 LNHDA and CDR2 SQIVND (reference sequence). This CDR3 comprises 15 residues.

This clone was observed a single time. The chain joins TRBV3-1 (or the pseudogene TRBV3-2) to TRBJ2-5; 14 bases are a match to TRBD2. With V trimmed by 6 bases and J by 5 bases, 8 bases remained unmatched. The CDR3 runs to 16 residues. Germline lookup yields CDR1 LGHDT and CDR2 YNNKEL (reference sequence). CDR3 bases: TGTGCCAGCAGGTTTGGGACTAGCGGGAGTGGGGAGACCCAGTACTTC. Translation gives CASRFGTSGSGETQYF.

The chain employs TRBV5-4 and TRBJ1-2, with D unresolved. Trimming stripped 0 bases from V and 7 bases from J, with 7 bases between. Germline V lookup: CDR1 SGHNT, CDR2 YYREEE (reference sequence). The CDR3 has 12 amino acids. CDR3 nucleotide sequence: TGTGCCAGCAGCTTGGCCTCGGGTGGCTACACCTTC. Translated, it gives CASSLASGGYTF. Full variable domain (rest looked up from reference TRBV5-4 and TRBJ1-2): ETGVTQSPTHLIKTRGQQVTLRCSSQSGHNTVSWYQQALGQGPQFIFQYYREEENGRGNFPPRFSGLQFPNYSSELNVNALELDDSALYLCASSLASGGYTFGSGTRLTVV.

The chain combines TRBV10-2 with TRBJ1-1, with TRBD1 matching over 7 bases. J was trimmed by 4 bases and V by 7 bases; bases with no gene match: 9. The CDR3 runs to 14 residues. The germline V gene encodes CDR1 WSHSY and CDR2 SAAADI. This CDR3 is CASNIQGIGTEAFF. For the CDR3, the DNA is TGCGCCAGCAATATACAGGGGATAGGCACTGAAGCTTTCTTT.

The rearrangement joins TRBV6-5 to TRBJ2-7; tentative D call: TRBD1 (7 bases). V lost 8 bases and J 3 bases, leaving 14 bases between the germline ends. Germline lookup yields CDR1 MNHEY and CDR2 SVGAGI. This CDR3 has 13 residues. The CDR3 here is CASSQGGFYEQYF. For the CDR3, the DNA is TGTGCCAGCTCCCAGGGGGGCTTCTACGAGCAGTACTTC.

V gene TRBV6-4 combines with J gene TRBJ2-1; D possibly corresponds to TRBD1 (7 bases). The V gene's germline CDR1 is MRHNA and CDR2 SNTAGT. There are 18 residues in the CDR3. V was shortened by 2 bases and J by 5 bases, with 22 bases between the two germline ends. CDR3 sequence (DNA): TGTGCCAGCAGTGACCCCAGGCGGGACAGTGCCTTTAACAATGAGCAGTTCTTC. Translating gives CASSDPRRDSAFNNEQFF.

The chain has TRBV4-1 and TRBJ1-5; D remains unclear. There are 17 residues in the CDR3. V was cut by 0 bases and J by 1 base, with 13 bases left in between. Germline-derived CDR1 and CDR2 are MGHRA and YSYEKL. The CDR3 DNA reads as TGCGCCAGCAGCCAAGATCTCGGGGTCGGCAGCAATCAGCCCCAGCATTTT. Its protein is CASSQDLGVGSNQPQHF.

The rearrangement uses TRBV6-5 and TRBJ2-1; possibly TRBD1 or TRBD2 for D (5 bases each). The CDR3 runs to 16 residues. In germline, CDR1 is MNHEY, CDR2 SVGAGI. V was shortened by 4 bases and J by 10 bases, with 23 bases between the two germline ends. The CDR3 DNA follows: TGTGCCAGCAGTTTCTCCGTCGGGGCCTACACCAAGGAGCAGTTCTTC. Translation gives CASSFSVGAYTKEQFF.

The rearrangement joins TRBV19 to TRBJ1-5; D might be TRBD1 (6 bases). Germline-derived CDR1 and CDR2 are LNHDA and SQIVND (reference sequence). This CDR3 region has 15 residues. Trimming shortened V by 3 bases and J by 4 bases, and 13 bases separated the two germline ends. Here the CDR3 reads CASSIGGRSNQPQHF. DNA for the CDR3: TGTGCCAGTAGTATTGGGGGCAGGAGTAATCAGCCCCAGCATTTT. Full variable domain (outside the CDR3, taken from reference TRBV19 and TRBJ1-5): DGGITQSPKYLFRKEGQNVTLSCEQNLNHDAMYWYRQDPGQGLRLIYYSQIVNDFQKGDIAEGYSVSREKKESFPLTVTSAQKNPTAFYLCASSIGGRSNQPQHFGDGTRLSIL.

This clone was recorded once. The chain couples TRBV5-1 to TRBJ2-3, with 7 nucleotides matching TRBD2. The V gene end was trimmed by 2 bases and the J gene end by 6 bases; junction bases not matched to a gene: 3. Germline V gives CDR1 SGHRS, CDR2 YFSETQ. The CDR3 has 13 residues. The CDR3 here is CASSFDGRDTQYF. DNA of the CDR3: TGCGCCAGCAGCTTCGACGGGAGGGATACGCAGTATTTT.

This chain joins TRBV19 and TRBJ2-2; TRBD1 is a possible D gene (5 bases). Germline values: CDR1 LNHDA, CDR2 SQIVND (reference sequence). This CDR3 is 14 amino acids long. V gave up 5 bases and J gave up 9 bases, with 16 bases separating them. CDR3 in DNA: TGTGCCAGTAGTGCGACGGGCAGGGTCAGGGAGCTGTTTTTT. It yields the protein CASSATGRVRELFF.

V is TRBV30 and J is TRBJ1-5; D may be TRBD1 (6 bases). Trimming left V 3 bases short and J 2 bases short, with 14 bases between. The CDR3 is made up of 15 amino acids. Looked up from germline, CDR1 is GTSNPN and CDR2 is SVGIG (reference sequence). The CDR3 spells CAWRGDNDGNQPQHF. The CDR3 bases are TGTGCCTGGAGGGGGGACAACGATGGCAATCAGCCCCAGCATTTT.

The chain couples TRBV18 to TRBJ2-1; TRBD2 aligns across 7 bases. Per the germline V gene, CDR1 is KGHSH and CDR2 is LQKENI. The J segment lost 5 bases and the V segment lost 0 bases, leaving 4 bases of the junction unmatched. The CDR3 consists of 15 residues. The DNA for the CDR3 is TGTGCCAGCTCACCACCGGGACTACCCCACAATGAGCAGTTCTTC. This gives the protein CASSPPGLPHNEQFF.

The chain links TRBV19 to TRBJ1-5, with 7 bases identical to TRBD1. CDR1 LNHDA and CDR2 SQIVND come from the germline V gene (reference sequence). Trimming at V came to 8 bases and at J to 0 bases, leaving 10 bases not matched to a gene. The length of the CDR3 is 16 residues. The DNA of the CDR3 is TGTGCCAGTCGCCGGACAGGCGAATCTAGCAATCAGCCCCAGCATTTT. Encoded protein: CASRRTGESSNQPQHF.

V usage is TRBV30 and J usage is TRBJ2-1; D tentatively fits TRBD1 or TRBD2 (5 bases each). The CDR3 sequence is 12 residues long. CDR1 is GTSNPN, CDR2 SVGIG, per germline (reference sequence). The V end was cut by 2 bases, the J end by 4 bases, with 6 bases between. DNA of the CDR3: TGTGCCTGGAGTTGGGGGTACAATGAGCAGTTCTTC. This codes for CAWSWGYNEQFF. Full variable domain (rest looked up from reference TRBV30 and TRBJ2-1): SQTIHQWPATLVQPVGSPLSLECTVEGTSNPNLYWYRQAAGRGLQLLFYSVGIGQISSEVPQNLSASRPQDRQFILSSKKLLLSDSGFYLCAWSWGYNEQFFGPGTRLTVL.

For the CDR3, the DNA is TGTGCCATCCGGGCGGCTGGGGCGGTTTTGGGGAACACTGAAGCTTTCTTT. The encoded protein is CAIRAAGAVLGNTEAFF. This rearrangement joins TRBV10-3 to TRBJ1-1; D is possibly TRBD1 (5 bases). Germline V gene data show CDR1 as ENHRY and CDR2 as SYGVKD. V lost 8 bases, J lost 1 base, and 23 bases lay in between. The CDR3 length is 17 residues.

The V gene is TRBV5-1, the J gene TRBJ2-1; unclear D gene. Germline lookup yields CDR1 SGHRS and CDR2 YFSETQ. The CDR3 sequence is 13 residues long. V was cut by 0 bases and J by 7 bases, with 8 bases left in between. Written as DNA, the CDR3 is TGCGCCAGCAGCTTGGCCGTGATGAATGAGCAGTTCTTC. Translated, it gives CASSLAVMNEQFF. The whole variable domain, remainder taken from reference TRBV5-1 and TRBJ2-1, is KAGVTQTPRYLIKTRGQQVTLSCSPISGHRSVSWYQQTPGQGLQFLFEYFSETQRNKGNFPGRFSGRQFSNSRSEMNVSTLELGDSALYLCASSLAVMNEQFFGPGTRLTVL.